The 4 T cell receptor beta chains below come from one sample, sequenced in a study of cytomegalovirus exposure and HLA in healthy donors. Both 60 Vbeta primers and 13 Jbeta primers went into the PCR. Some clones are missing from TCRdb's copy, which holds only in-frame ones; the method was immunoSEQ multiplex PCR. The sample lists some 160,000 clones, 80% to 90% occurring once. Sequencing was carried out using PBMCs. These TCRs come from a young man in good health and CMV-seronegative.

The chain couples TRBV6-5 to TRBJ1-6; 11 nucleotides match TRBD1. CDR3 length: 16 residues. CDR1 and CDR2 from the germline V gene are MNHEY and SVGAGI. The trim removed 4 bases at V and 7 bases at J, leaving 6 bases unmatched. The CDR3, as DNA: TGTGCCAGCAGTTGGGACAGGGGGGTTGGGAATTCACCCCTCCACTTT. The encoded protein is CASSWDRGVGNSPLHF.

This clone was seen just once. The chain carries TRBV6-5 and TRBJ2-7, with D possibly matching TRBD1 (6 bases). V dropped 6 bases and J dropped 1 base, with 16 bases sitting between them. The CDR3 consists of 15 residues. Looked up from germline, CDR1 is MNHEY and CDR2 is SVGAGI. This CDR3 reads CASRLGYRESYEQYF. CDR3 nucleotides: TGTGCCAGCAGATTGGGATACAGGGAATCCTACGAGCAGTACTTC.

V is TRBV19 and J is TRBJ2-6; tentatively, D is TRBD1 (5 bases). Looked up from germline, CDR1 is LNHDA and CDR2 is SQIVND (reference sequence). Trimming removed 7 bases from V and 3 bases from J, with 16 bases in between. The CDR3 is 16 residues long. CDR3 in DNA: TGTGCCAGTATGGGGCGTAAACTACATGGGGCCAACGTCCTGACTTTC. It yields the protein CASMGRKLHGANVLTF.

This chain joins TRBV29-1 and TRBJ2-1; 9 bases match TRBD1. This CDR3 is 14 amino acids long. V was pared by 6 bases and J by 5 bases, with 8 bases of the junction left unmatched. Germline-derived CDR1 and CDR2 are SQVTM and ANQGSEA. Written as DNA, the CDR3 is TGCAGCGTGGACAGGGGCGCGTTCAACAATGAGCAGTTCTTC. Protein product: CSVDRGAFNNEQFF.